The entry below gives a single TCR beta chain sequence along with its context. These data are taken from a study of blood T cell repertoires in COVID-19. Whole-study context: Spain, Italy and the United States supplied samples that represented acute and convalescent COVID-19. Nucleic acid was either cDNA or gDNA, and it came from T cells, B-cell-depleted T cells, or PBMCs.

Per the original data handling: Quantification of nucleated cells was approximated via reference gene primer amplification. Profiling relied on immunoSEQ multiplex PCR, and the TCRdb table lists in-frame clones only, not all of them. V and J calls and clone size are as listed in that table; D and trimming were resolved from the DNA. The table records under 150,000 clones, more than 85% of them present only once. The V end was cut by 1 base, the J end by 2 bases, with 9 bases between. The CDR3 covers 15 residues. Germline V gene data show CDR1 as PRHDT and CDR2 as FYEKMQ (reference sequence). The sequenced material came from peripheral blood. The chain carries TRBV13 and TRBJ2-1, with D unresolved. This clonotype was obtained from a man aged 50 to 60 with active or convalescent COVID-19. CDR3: CASSLVRVPYNEQFF. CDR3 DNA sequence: TGTGCCAGCAGCTTAGTCCGGGTACCCTACAATGAGCAGTTCTTC.